This T cell receptor (beta chain) emerged from a study of cytomegalovirus exposure and HLA in healthy donors. The donors were members of the roughly 120-subject validation cohort (separate from the 666-subject first cohort). Repertoires were generated with immunoSEQ multiplex PCR, while TCRdb's copy carries only in-frame clones and drops some. This sample carries over 250,000 clones, around 87% of them seen once, and the ten largest clones take over 1%. Study results and limitations: Published work reported that the classifier diagnosed cytomegalovirus status with high specificity and sensitivity. It was confirmed in vitro that a few of the CMV-associated chains were specific for CMV antigens.

Germline lookup yields CDR1 SGHVS and CDR2 FNYEAQ. The length of the CDR3 is 13 residues. V lost 2 bases to trimming and J lost 6 bases, with 11 bases between them. With regard to this clone: Antigen: not known.

Source material: PBMCs. The sequence came from a woman in her thirties in good health and CMV-seropositive. The V and J genes are TRBV7-6 and TRBJ2-7; tentative D call: TRBD1 (6 bases). The CDR3 here is CASSLNRELEQYF. In DNA, the CDR3 is TGTGCCAGCAGCTTAAACAGGGAGCTCGAGCAGTACTTC.